This TCR beta chain was sequenced for a study of T cell responses to AZD1222 COVID-19 vaccine. A remark on this clone: Its antigen remains unidentified.

CDR1 is SGHRS and CDR2 is YFSETQ in the germline V gene. The CDR3 contains 13 residues. Trimming stripped 3 bases from V and 8 bases from J, with 9 bases between. The protocol was immunoSEQ multiplex PCR, while the TCRdb copy is restricted to in-frame clones and leaves out a portion. The table shows 250,000 to 300,000 clones, with 94% occurring only once. Study results and limitations: When two AZD1222 doses had been given, Spike-specific TCR breadth and depth rose.

This receptor was identified in an adult who received the AZD1222 COVID-19 vaccine. The material was peripheral blood, obtained 28 days after the second AZD1222 dose. The J gene is TRBJ1-6, the V gene TRBV5-1; possible D gene TRBD1, 6 bases. The CDR3 bases are TGCGCCAGCAGCTGGGGGGGCGATTCACCCCTCCACTTT. Translated: CASSWGGDSPLHF.